Presented here are 31 T cell receptor beta chains from one specimen sequenced in a study of blood T cells in healthy people across ages. Together with a sample-barcoded 5' primer, a J-beta primer mix was included in a second PCR lasting about 7 to 12 cycles. TCRdb analysed the 5' RACE reads with MiXCR anew, one entry per CDR3 protein. The repertoire has around 850,000 distinct CDR3 sequences, 35% to 40% of them found once; the top ten carry 13%. Specimen: blood. These receptors all come from a man younger than 35 in good health.

This clonotype came up a few times. The chain couples TRBV6-5 to TRBJ2-3, with D perhaps being TRBD1 or TRBD2 (5 bases each). The CDR3 sequence is 11 residues long. With 10 bases removed from V and 3 bases from J, the gap between germline ends came to 8 bases. The germline gives CDR1 MNHEY, CDR2 SVGAGI. CDR3 region: CATGPTDTQYF. As DNA, the CDR3 is TGTGCCACGGGACCTACAGATACGCAGTATTTT.

At least ten counts were recorded for this clonotype. The chain couples TRBV12-3 or TRBV12-4 to TRBJ1-2; D is possibly TRBD1 (6 bases). CDR3 length: 16 residues. Trimming removed 5 bases at V and 5 bases at J, with 21 bases between. The CDR3 DNA is TGTGCCAGCAGTCTTCGAGCTGGACAGATACCATATGGCTACACCTTC. Its translation is CASSLRAGQIPYGYTF.

On this clonotype itself: It may be a read error: a sequence one base away is much more abundant. The V gene is TRBV5-1, the J gene TRBJ2-1; D gene ambiguous. Germline CDR1 and CDR2: SGHRS and YFSETQ. The CDR3 length is 12 residues. Trimming left V 3 bases short and J 13 bases short, with 14 bases between. CDR3 sequence: CASSSQGETQFF. CDR3 DNA sequence: TGCGCCAGCAGCTCCCAAGGAGAGACCCAGTTCTTC.

This chain uses TRBV7-9 with TRBJ2-7, with TRBD1 identical over 10 bases. V gave up 5 bases and J gave up 7 bases; unmatched junction bases: 11. CDR1 SEHNR and CDR2 FQNEAQ come from the germline V gene (reference sequence). The CDR3 has 15 amino acids. As DNA, the CDR3 is TGTGCCAGCAGCCCTCGGACAGGGGGTCGTGATGAGCAGTACTTC. Translation gives CASSPRTGGRDEQYF.

The J gene is TRBJ2-3, the V gene TRBV7-9; 8 bases are a match to TRBD2. V lost 4 bases and J lost 2; bases outside the gene matches: 11. The CDR3 spans 17 residues. Germline-derived CDR1 and CDR2 are SEHNR and FQNEAQ (reference sequence). The CDR3 region has the DNA TGTGCCAGCAGCTCCGGCGTCGGGGGGGCACTCACAGATACGCAGTATTTT. This codes for CASSSGVGGALTDTQYF.

The table lists this clonotype with a count of one. The chain joins TRBV20-1 to TRBJ1-2; TRBD1 is a possible D gene (6 bases). This CDR3 has 14 residues. V lost 4 bases and J lost 0, with 12 bases in between. CDR1 DFQATT and CDR2 SNEGSKA come from the germline V gene (reference sequence). The CDR3, as DNA: TGCAGTGCTAAGGGCCCAGGGGCTAACTATGGCTACACCTTC. This gives the protein CSAKGPGANYGYTF.

The chain has TRBV13 and TRBJ2-1, with 10 bases matching TRBD2. There are 14 residues in the CDR3. The germline gives CDR1 PRHDT, CDR2 FYEKMQ (reference sequence). V was pared by 6 bases and J by 6 bases, with 5 bases of the junction left unmatched. The CDR3 protein is CASSKRGGFNEQFF. CDR3 sequence (DNA): TGTGCCAGCAGTAAGCGGGGGGGGTTCAATGAGCAGTTCTTC.

The table lists this clonotype with a few counts. This chain joins TRBV5-1 and TRBJ1-4; TRBD1 matches 7 bases. J was trimmed by 5 bases and V by 3 bases; bases with no gene match: 4. This CDR3 has 14 residues. The germline gives CDR1 SGHRS, CDR2 YFSETQ. The chain's CDR3 is CASSYGQANEKLFF. The DNA of the CDR3 is TGCGCCAGCAGCTACGGACAGGCGAATGAAAAACTGTTTTTT. Full variable domain (remainder filled in from reference TRBV5-1 and TRBJ1-4): KAGVTQTPRYLIKTRGQQVTLSCSPISGHRSVSWYQQTPGQGLQFLFEYFSETQRNKGNFPGRFSGRQFSNSRSEMNVSTLELGDSALYLCASSYGQANEKLFFGSGTQLSVL.

This clonotype was seen more than once but under ten times. The chain is built from TRBV12-3 or TRBV12-4 and TRBJ1-5; D possibly corresponds to TRBD1 (5 bases). The CDR3 runs to 14 residues. V lost 8 bases to trimming and J lost 0 bases, with 11 bases between them. DNA of the CDR3: TGTGCCAGCGGCAAAGGGGATAGCAATCAGCCCCAGCATTTT. This gives the protein CASGKGDSNQPQHF.

The chain links TRBV20-1 to TRBJ1-2, with 9 positions matching TRBD1. In germline, CDR1 is DFQATT, CDR2 SNEGSKA (reference sequence). CDR3 length: 14 residues. J lost 8 bases, V lost 3 bases, and 10 bases had no gene match. As DNA, the CDR3 is TGCAGTGCTAGCCCCTTGGGACAGGGTCGAGGCTACACCTTC. This sequence encodes CSASPLGQGRGYTF.

The sample holds a few counts of this clonotype. This sequence joins TRBV3-1 and TRBJ1-2, with D tentatively TRBD1 (5 bases). CDR1 and CDR2 (germline): LGHDT, YNNKEL (reference sequence). V lost 0 bases and J lost 7, with 18 bases in between. This CDR3 comprises 16 residues. The CDR3 is CASSQEVGQGVRGYTF. The CDR3 nucleotides read TGTGCCAGCAGCCAAGAGGTGGGGCAGGGAGTACGTGGCTACACCTTC.

Note on this clonotype: This may arise from a read error, as a much more abundant clone is one base away. The chain joins TRBV27 to TRBJ2-7; D uncertain. The CDR3 is made up of 13 amino acids. Germline V lookup: CDR1 MNHEY, CDR2 SMNVEV (reference sequence). V was cut by 10 bases and J by 5 bases, with 18 bases left in between. For the CDR3, the DNA is TGTGCCACCAAAGACGTCGCCCAGGACGAGCAGTACGTC. Translating gives CATKDVAQDEQYV.

This chain uses TRBV6-6 with TRBJ1-6, with 7 bases identical to TRBD1. CDR3 length: 15 amino acids. The germline V gene has CDR1 MNHNY and CDR2 SVGAGI (reference sequence). V was clipped by 0 bases and J by 8 bases; unmatched bases: 4. The CDR3 coding sequence is TGTGCCAGCAGTTACTCGATGGGACAGCATTCACCCCTCCACTTT. Translated: CASSYSMGQHSPLHF.

The chain employs TRBV15 and TRBJ1-6; 7 bases match TRBD1. Unmatched junction bases numbered 6, after V lost 0 bases and J lost 10 bases. Germline V lookup: CDR1 LNHNV, CDR2 YYDKDF (reference sequence). CDR3 size: 15 residues. Here the CDR3 DNA reads TGTGCCACCAGCAGAGATTTAGGACAGGAGTCACCCCTCCACTTT. Translation: CATSRDLGQESPLHF.

The J gene is TRBJ1-4, the V gene TRBV4-3; TRBD1 is a possible D gene (5 bases). Germline V gene lookup returns CDR1 LGHNA and CDR2 YSLEER. Trimming removed 1 base at V and 7 bases at J, with 10 bases between. CDR3 length: 14 amino acids. The chain's CDR3 is CASSQVRDGEKLFF. CDR3 coding DNA: TGCGCCAGCAGCCAAGTCAGGGACGGTGAAAAACTGTTTTTT.

V usage is TRBV30 and J usage is TRBJ1-1; D gene unclear. V gave up 4 bases and J gave up 4 bases, with 7 bases separating them. In germline, CDR1 is GTSNPN, CDR2 SVGIG (reference sequence). The length of the CDR3 is 11 residues. CDR3 amino acids: CAWIIRTEAFF. CDR3 nucleotides: TGTGCCTGGATCATACGCACTGAAGCTTTCTTT. The variable domain in full, with the rest retrieved from reference TRBV30 and TRBJ1-1, is SQTIHQWPATLVQPVGSPLSLECTVEGTSNPNLYWYRQAAGRGLQLLFYSVGIGQISSEVPQNLSASRPQDRQFILSSKKLLLSDSGFYLCAWIIRTEAFFGQGTRLTVV.

This clonotype has just a few counts. The rearrangement links TRBV20-1 to TRBJ2-3; 9 bases align to TRBD2. The CDR3 spans 17 residues. CDR1 and CDR2 from the germline V gene are DFQATT and SNEGSKA (reference sequence). This CDR3 is CSGKTSGIKGSTDTQYF. In DNA, the CDR3 is TGCAGCGGGAAGACTAGCGGAATTAAAGGAAGCACAGATACGCAGTATTTT.

This clonotype was seen repeatedly, ten times or more. The V call is TRBV12-3 or TRBV12-4, the J call TRBJ2-1; D gene unclear. This CDR3 comprises 14 residues. V shed 3 bases and J shed 7 bases, with 13 bases lying between them. The CDR3 DNA is TGTGCCAGCAGTTTTCATCCACCCCTGAATGAGCAGTTCTTC. Amino acid sequence: CASSFHPPLNEQFF.

This chain uses TRBV20-1 with TRBJ2-4; 8 bases are shared with TRBD2. The J call may not be correct, given that the DNA end is closer to TRBJ2-5. The CDR3 is 15 amino acids. Germline V CDR1 and CDR2: DFQATT, SNEGSKA (reference sequence). CDR3 DNA sequence: TGCAGTGCTAGAGAGGTAGCGGGAAACCAAGAGACCCAGTACTTC. Residues: CSAREVAGNQETQYF.

The chain uses TRBV6-6 and TRBJ2-5; 8 positions agree with TRBD1. The CDR3 contains 16 residues. V shed 5 bases, J shed 3 bases, and the junction held 11 bases outside the gene matches. The germline CDR1 and CDR2 sequences are MNHNY and SVGAGI (reference sequence). CDR3: CASSGEQGEVKETQYF. As DNA, the CDR3 is TGTGCCAGCAGTGGGGAACAGGGGGAGGTAAAAGAGACCCAGTACTTC.

The J gene is TRBJ1-3, the V gene TRBV6-1, with D possibly matching TRBD1 (5 bases). Germline V gene data show CDR1 as MNHNS and CDR2 as SASEGT. Trimming pared 6 bases from V and 3 bases from J, leaving 12 bases between. The CDR3 is 14 amino acids. CDR3 sequence (DNA): TGTGCCAGCAGCCCAGGGCCTGGTGGAAACACCATATATTTT. It encodes CASSPGPGGNTIYF.

In its sample, this clonotype was seen a few times. The chain joins TRBV10-3 to TRBJ2-7, with 7 bases that match TRBD1. CDR1 is ENHRY, CDR2 SYGVKD, per germline. After removal of 4 bases from V and 3 bases from J, the junction contained 9 bases not matched to a gene. The CDR3 has 15 residues. CDR3 in amino acids: CAISGPDRNFYEQYF. CDR3 in DNA: TGTGCCATCAGTGGCCCGGACAGGAATTTCTACGAGCAGTACTTC.

In this sample, this clonotype turned up many times. This rearrangement joins TRBV14 to TRBJ1-2, with D possibly TRBD1 on 5 matching bases. The CDR3 is made up of 13 amino acids. V was shortened by 0 bases and J by 8 bases, with 10 bases between the two germline ends. Germline V gene lookup returns CDR1 SGHDN and CDR2 FVKESK. The CDR3 DNA is TGTGCCAGCAGCCAAGATCTGGGGGAGGGCTACACCTTC. It codes for CASSQDLGEGYTF. Using reference TRBV14 and TRBJ1-2 for the parts outside the CDR3, the full variable domain is EAGVTQFPSHSVIEKGQTVTLRCDPISGHDNLYWYRRVMGKEIKFLLHFVKESKQDESGMPNNRFLAERTGGTYSTLKVQPAELEDSGVYFCASSQDLGEGYTFGSGTRLTVV.

The sample holds many counts of this clonotype. The chain combines TRBV4-1 with TRBJ1-2; no definite D call. V gave up 0 bases and J gave up 3 bases, with 11 bases separating them. The CDR3 loop spans 15 amino acids. The germline V gene encodes CDR1 MGHRA and CDR2 YSYEKL. DNA of the CDR3: TGCGCCAGCAGCCAAGATGGTACGGCAGACTATGGCTACACCTTC. It specifies CASSQDGTADYGYTF.

This chain links TRBV20-1 with TRBJ2-1; 7 nucleotides align to TRBD2. Germline-derived CDR1 and CDR2 are DFQATT and SNEGSKA (reference sequence). V lost 4 bases and J lost 5; bases outside the gene matches: 5. This CDR3 contains 13 residues. The CDR3 nucleotides read TGCAGTGCTATCCGGACTAGTAACAATGAGCAGTTCTTC. Amino acid sequence: CSAIRTSNNEQFF.

This clonotype was found many times. CDR3: CASSQGLGSNNEQFF. The CDR3 nucleotides read TGCGCCAGCAGCCAAGGTCTCGGATCAAACAATGAGCAGTTCTTC. The genes are TRBV4-1 and TRBJ2-1; D is unclear. V was cut by 1 base and J by 5 bases, with 12 bases left in between. Germline CDR1 and CDR2: MGHRA and YSYEKL. The CDR3 extends over 15 amino acids.

This clonotype came up many times. This chain connects TRBV20-1 to TRBJ1-2; no clear D gene. V gave up 5 bases and J gave up 1 base, with 2 bases separating them. The CDR3 consists of 10 residues. CDR1 and CDR2 (germline): DFQATT, SNEGSKA (reference sequence). The CDR3 loop is CSAFNYGYTF. The CDR3 DNA follows: TGCAGTGCTTTTAACTATGGCTACACCTTC.

This clonotype was observed at least ten times. V gene TRBV4-2 combines with J gene TRBJ1-2; maybe TRBD1 (6 bases). There are 16 residues in the CDR3. Per the germline V gene, CDR1 is LGHNA and CDR2 is YNFKEQ. V was cut by 3 bases and J by 0 bases, with 14 bases left in between. CDR3 DNA sequence: TGTGCCAGCAGCCAGCACTTGGACAGCCCTAACTATGGCTACACCTTC. Residues: CASSQHLDSPNYGYTF.

This clonotype was observed at least ten times. The rearrangement links TRBV7-9 to TRBJ1-5; D might be TRBD1 (5 bases). V was shortened by 1 base and J by 2 bases, with 15 bases between the two germline ends. The CDR3 is 17 amino acids. Germline V lookup: CDR1 SEHNR, CDR2 FQNEAQ (reference sequence). Written as DNA, the CDR3 is TGTGCCAGCAGCTTAGGGGTCGGCGGGGGAGGCAATCAGCCCCAGCATTTT. It yields the protein CASSLGVGGGGNQPQHF.

This clonotype was seen a handful of times. As DNA, the CDR3 is TGCAGTGCCGATAACTATGGCTACACCTTC. Translated, it gives CSADNYGYTF. This chain connects TRBV20-1 to TRBJ1-2; D is unclear. Germline V gene lookup returns CDR1 DFQATT and CDR2 SNEGSKA (reference sequence). The CDR3 consists of 10 residues. The ends were cut back, 6 bases at V and 1 base at J, with 3 bases in the middle.

The chain is built from TRBV4-3 and TRBJ1-6; TRBD1 is a possible D gene (5 bases). Germline V gene data show CDR1 as LGHNA and CDR2 as YSLEER. The CDR3 runs to 15 residues. Trimming shortened V by 6 bases and J by 13 bases, and 22 bases separated the two germline ends. This CDR3 is CASSKNFRDPGPLHF. CDR3 nucleotides: TGCGCCAGCAGTAAGAACTTCCGGGACCCCGGGCCCCTCCACTTT.